This entry lists 9 T cell receptor beta chains sequenced from one sample in a study of shared clonotypes between healthy human individuals. Data came from immunoSEQ multiplex PCR; TCRdb stores just in-frame clones and leaves some out. The sample yields more than 400,000 clones, approximately 78% seen once. The sequencing input was PBMCs. The receptors shown here come from a woman between 40 and 50 years old in good health. Some clones in this sample may be carry-over from other donors' samples.

The chain links TRBV5-1 to TRBJ1-2; 8 positions agree with TRBD1. V was clipped by 4 bases and J by 6 bases; unmatched bases: 11. Germline V gives CDR1 SGHRS, CDR2 YFSETQ. CDR3 size: 15 residues. The CDR3 region has the DNA TGCGCCAGCAGCCCCTGGGACAGGCCTCGTGATGGCTACACCTTC. Translated: CASSPWDRPRDGYTF.

The V and J genes are TRBV30 and TRBJ2-5; D assignment may be TRBD1 or TRBD2 (5 bases each). Deletions cut 4 bases from V and 5 bases from J, with 17 bases between. The CDR3 consists of 14 residues. Germline loops: CDR1 GTSNPN, CDR2 SVGIG (reference sequence). The CDR3 DNA reads as TGTGCCTGGAACAGGTTGGGGCCGGGGGAGACCCAGTACTTC. This translates into CAWNRLGPGETQYF.

This clone was recorded a few times. One base away lies a much larger clone, so this may be a sequencing read error. Other nucleotide sequences from this sample produce the same CDR3. The chain recombines TRBV30 with TRBJ2-5; 10 bases match TRBD2. CDR3 length: 13 amino acids. Trimming cost V 3 bases and J 4 bases; bases outside gene matches: 2. Per the germline V gene, CDR1 is GTSNPN and CDR2 is SVGIG (reference sequence). CDR3 nucleotide sequence: TGTGCCTGGAGCCGACTAGCGGGAGAGACCCAGTACTTC. As protein: CAWSRLAGETQYF.

This clone appeared once. The gene calls are TRBV7-9 and TRBJ2-3; 15 positions agree with TRBD2. Trimming took 4 bases from V and 5 from J; bases not matched to a gene: 7. There are 17 residues in the CDR3. CDR1 SEHNR and CDR2 FQNEAQ come from the germline V gene (reference sequence). CDR3 sequence: CASSSRTSGRVGDTQYF. CDR3 sequence (DNA): TGTGCCAGCAGCTCCCGGACTAGCGGGAGGGTGGGAGATACGCAGTATTTT.

The V gene is TRBV30, the J gene TRBJ1-2, with D perhaps TRBD1 (5 bases). Trimming stripped 4 bases from V and 4 bases from J, with 13 bases between. The germline V gene encodes CDR1 GTSNPN and CDR2 SVGIG (reference sequence). The CDR3 consists of 13 residues. Here the CDR3 DNA reads TGTGCCTGGAAGGGGAGGCCGGTCTATGGCTACACCTTC. It translates to CAWKGRPVYGYTF. The complete variable domain, with remaining parts taken from reference TRBV30 and TRBJ1-2, reads SQTIHQWPATLVQPVGSPLSLECTVEGTSNPNLYWYRQAAGRGLQLLFYSVGIGQISSEVPQNLSASRPQDRQFILSSKKLLLSDSGFYLCAWKGRPVYGYTFGSGTRLTVV.

As regards this clone: The junction differs from germline at one of its ends, possibly a read error. Additional DNA sequences in this sample encode the identical CDR3. V usage is TRBV5-6 and J usage is TRBJ2-2, with D perhaps matching TRBD1 (5 bases). This CDR3 spans 14 amino acids. Germline assignment: CDR1 SGHDT and CDR2 YYEEEE. CDR3 protein: CASSLGRNTGELFF. In DNA form, the CDR3 reads TGTGCCAGCAGTTTGGGGCGGAACACCGGGGAGCTGTTTTTT.

The rearrangement joins TRBV4-1 to TRBJ1-2; D not resolved. This CDR3 has 14 amino acids. The germline V and J ends were trimmed by 0 bases and 8 bases, with 13 bases remaining between them. Germline V gene sequence: CDR1 MGHRA, CDR2 YSYEKL. The DNA for the CDR3 is TGCGCCAGCAGCCAAGACGGTGCACCCTCGGGCTACACCTTC. This encodes CASSQDGAPSGYTF.

The chain joins TRBV7-9 to TRBJ1-1, with a tentative D call TRBD1 (5 bases). The CDR3 loop spans 13 amino acids. Germline loops: CDR1 SEHNR, CDR2 FQNEAQ (reference sequence). The V and J ends lost 8 bases and 1 base respectively, with 11 bases between them. CDR3 bases: TGTGCCAGCTTAGGGGTCGGGAACACTGAAGCTTTCTTT. Translated: CASLGVGNTEAFF. The full variable domain, in which reference TRBV7-9 and TRBJ1-1 provide the parts outside the CDR3, is DTGVSQNPRHKITKRGQNVTFRCDPISEHNRLYWYRQTLGQGPEFLTYFQNEAQLEKSRLLSDRFSAERPKGSFSTLEIQRTEQGDSAMYLCASLGVGNTEAFFGQGTRLTVV.

At least ten counts were recorded for this clone. The chain recombines TRBV19 with TRBJ2-1; 9 nucleotides agree with TRBD2. The CDR3 consists of 15 residues. V gave up 1 base and J gave up 4 bases; unmatched junction bases: 2. Germline V gene data show CDR1 as LNHDA and CDR2 as SQIVND (reference sequence). CDR3 nucleotide sequence: TGTGCCAGTAGTATAGGACTAGCGGATTACAATGAGCAGTTCTTC. Its protein product is CASSIGLADYNEQFF.